These 8 T cell receptor beta chains share one sample of origin, sequenced in a study of T cell changes during pregnancy in multiple sclerosis. Repertoires were generated with immunoSEQ multiplex PCR, while TCRdb's copy carries only in-frame clones and drops some. The sample consists of 70,000 to 75,000 clones, just under 95% of them appearing once. Sequenced material: peripheral blood, taken in the second trimester of pregnancy. These receptors were obtained from a female donor with multiple sclerosis, enrolled in a pregnancy study.

V gene TRBV7-9 combines with J gene TRBJ2-7; possibly TRBD2 for D (5 bases). This CDR3 spans 12 amino acids. Trimming removed 10 bases at V and 0 bases at J, with 10 bases between. From germline, CDR1 is SEHNR and CDR2 FQNEAQ (reference sequence). The CDR3 DNA follows: TGTGCCACCGAGGGCAGCTCCTACGAGCAGTACTTC. It is translated as CATEGSSYEQYF.

The chain combines TRBV7-2 with TRBJ2-1; D uncertain. Trimming left V 2 bases short and J 4 bases short, with 12 bases between. Germline V gene data show CDR1 as SGHTA and CDR2 as FQGNSA. The CDR3 loop spans 15 amino acids. CDR3 loop: CASSLNADQYNEQFF. The DNA for the CDR3 is TGTGCCAGCAGCTTAAACGCAGATCAGTACAATGAGCAGTTCTTC.

This clone was counted between two and nine times. The V and J genes are TRBV30 and TRBJ1-4; 8 bases are a match to TRBD1. The V gene's germline CDR1 is GTSNPN and CDR2 SVGIG (reference sequence). J lost 7 bases, V lost 8 bases, and 6 bases had no gene match. The CDR3 consists of 12 residues. CDR3 in amino acids: CATGQGFEKLFF. DNA of the CDR3: TGTGCCACTGGACAGGGTTTTGAAAAACTGTTTTTT.

This chain links TRBV30 with TRBJ1-2; TRBD1 might be the D (5 bases). V lost 1 base and J 5 bases, leaving 17 bases between the germline ends. Germline CDR1 GTSNPN, CDR2 SVGIG (reference sequence). The CDR3 has 15 residues. This chain's CDR3 is CAWSGKGQTAYGYTF. The CDR3 nucleotides are TGTGCCTGGAGTGGTAAGGGGCAAACCGCATATGGCTACACCTTC.

The chain links TRBV28 to TRBJ2-7, with 12 bases aligning to TRBD1. There are 15 residues in the CDR3. Germline-derived CDR1 and CDR2 are MDHEN and SYDVKM. V lost 6 bases and J lost 5; bases outside the gene matches: 8. CDR3 nucleotide sequence: TGTGCCAGCAGGCACCGGGACAGGGGGCTCCACGAGCAGTACTTC. Translation: CASRHRDRGLHEQYF.

The chain recombines TRBV9 with TRBJ2-2; TRBD1 matches 9 bases. Germline V gene data show CDR1 as SGDLS and CDR2 as YYNGEE. Trimming removed 6 bases from V and 4 bases from J; junction bases left unmatched: 7. This CDR3 is built from 15 residues. The CDR3 reads CASTPTGGSTGELFF. The CDR3 DNA reads as TGTGCCAGCACCCCTACAGGGGGCAGCACCGGGGAGCTGTTTTTT.

The chain uses TRBV4-2 and TRBJ2-2; 7 nucleotides line up with TRBD2. The CDR3 totals 15 residues. Trimming cost V 4 bases and J 0 bases; bases outside gene matches: 2. From germline, CDR1 is LGHNA and CDR2 YNFKEQ. In DNA, the CDR3 is TGTGCCAGCAGCCTAACTAGCGCGAACACCGGGGAGCTGTTTTTT. It yields the protein CASSLTSANTGELFF.

The chain couples TRBV6-6 to TRBJ1-4; 7 bases are shared with TRBD1. Germline CDR1 MNHNY, CDR2 SVGAGI (reference sequence). The CDR3 spans 14 residues. V gave up 5 bases and J gave up 9 bases; unmatched junction bases: 9. CDR3 residues: CASSTRDSTKKLFF. Written as DNA, the CDR3 is TGTGCCAGCAGTACCCGGGACAGTACGAAAAAACTGTTTTTT.